This T cell receptor beta chain was retrieved from a study of cytomegalovirus exposure and HLA in healthy donors. A multiplex PCR was run with 60 Vbeta primers and 13 Jbeta primers. The repertoire was sequenced with immunoSEQ multiplex PCR; TCRdb's copy has only in-frame clones and lacks some. This repertoire shows 100,000 to 150,000 clones, around four fifths found once; its top ten account for approximately 1.5%. In regard to this clone: Its antigen remains unidentified.

V gave up 4 bases and J gave up 0 bases, with 13 bases separating them. This CDR3 region has 16 residues. Germline V gives CDR1 LNHDA, CDR2 SQIVND (reference sequence). The study's findings and limits: CMV serostatus was the sole immune exposure information available. Across donors, most TCRs were seen rarely, yet some public ones were widespread.

The genes are TRBV19 and TRBJ2-1; D gene ambiguous. What was sequenced was PBMCs. This receptor was taken from a female donor in good health and CMV-seronegative. CDR3 sequence reads: CASSTQAPRSYNEQFF. In DNA form, the CDR3 reads TGTGCCAGTAGTACCCAGGCACCCCGCTCCTACAATGAGCAGTTCTTC.